This record concerns one T cell receptor (beta chain) sequence. The second PCR ran about 6 to 12 cycles with a sample-barcoded 5' primer and J-beta primers. From the 5' RACE reads, TCRdb called clonotypes with MiXCR, one entry per CDR3 protein. This sample yields under 1 million distinct CDR3 sequences, of which 40% to 50% are seen a single time; roughly a fifth belongs to the top ten. The germline V and J ends were trimmed by 2 bases and 7 bases, with 11 bases remaining between them. The CDR3 loop spans 13 amino acids. Germline CDR1 and CDR2: SGHTA and FQGNSA. The sample is drawn from a study of blood T cells in healthy people across ages.

The clonotype was recovered from a man between 60 and 75 years old in good health. Material for sequencing was blood. V gene TRBV7-2 combines with J gene TRBJ1-2; the D gene is possibly TRBD1 (6 bases). Written as DNA, the CDR3 is TGTGCCAGCAGCTTACAACAGGGAGTTGGCTACACCTTC. It encodes CASSLQQGVGYTF.